The rows below give T cell receptor beta chains drawn from one sample of a study of blood T cells in healthy people across ages. A single record per CDR3 protein comes from TCRdb applying MiXCR to the 5' RACE reads. The sample consists of about 730,000 distinct CDR3 sequences, roughly 45% of them appearing once. Sequenced sample: blood. These receptors all come from a woman between 55 and 75 years old in good health. The CDR3 runs from the conserved cysteine through the conserved F or W. D genes are given only for firm matches. Size is omitted from some rows. Given values are once, few, many or a class for expanded clones.

j_call v_call clone_size d_call cdr3_nt cdr3_aa
TRBJ2-7 TRBV27 - - TGTGCCAGCAGCCTCCCTGGCGGGGGCCCGATTACCTCCTACGAGCAGTACTTC CASSLPGGGPITSYEQYF
TRBJ1-1 TRBV2 - TRBD1 TGTGCCAGCAGTTATGACAGGGGGCGAAACACTGAAGCTTTCTTT CASSYDRGRNTEAFF
TRBJ2-1 TRBV28 few - TGTGCCAGCAGTTTATACCCAGTCAACGAGGGAGCTGGCAATGAGCAGTTCTTC CASSLYPVNEGAGNEQFF
TRBJ2-5 TRBV28 few TRBD2 TGTGCCAGCAGTCCTCTCCAAACTCTAGCGGGAGCTGAGACCCAGTACTTC CASSPLQTLAGAETQYF
TRBJ1-1 TRBV7-2 - - TGTGCCAGCAGCTCTCAGGGAACAGGACTCTCCACTGAAGCTTTCTTT CASSSQGTGLSTEAFF
TRBJ1-5 TRBV5-8 - TRBD1 TGTGCCAGCAGCCAAGGGACAGGGGCGGGTCAGCCCCAGCATTTT CASSQGTGAGQPQHF
TRBJ2-1 TRBV9 - TRBD1 TGTGCCAGCAGCGTAGAACAGGGGGCCTACAATGAGCAGTTCTTC CASSVEQGAYNEQFF
TRBJ2-7 TRBV20-1 few TRBD2 TGCAGTGCTCCCACGGGACTAGCGGGAGGGCCGCAGTACTTC CSAPTGLAGGPQYF
TRBJ2-2 TRBV7-3 once - TGTGCCAACAGCTTAATGGCCAGCGGCCTAGCGAACACCGGGGAGCTGTTTTTT CANSLMASGLANTGELFF
TRBJ2-7 TRBV6-1 - - TGTGCCAGCAGCCCCCGGGACATCCGGTCCGAGCAGTACTTC CASSPRDIRSEQYF
TRBJ2-3 TRBV3-1 few - TGTGCCAGCAGCCAAGTCCCAGATACGCAGTATTTT CASSQVPDTQYF
TRBJ2-1 TRBV7-2 - - TGTGCCAGCAGCTTAGGGGTGTGGCGGGCTAGCTCCTACAATGAGCAGTTCTTC CASSLGVWRASSYNEQFF
TRBJ2-1 TRBV10-3 few - TGTGCCATCAGTTCGCAACAGGGAAGCTCCTACAATGAGCAGTTCTTC CAISSQQGSSYNEQFF
TRBJ1-4 TRBV10-1 - - TGCGCCAGCAGTGTGCAGGGGAAAGAAAAACTGTTTTTT CASSVQGKEKLFF
TRBJ2-1 TRBV29-1 many TRBD2 TGCAGCGCGACCACTAGCGGGAGACCCCTTCAGTTCTTC CSATTSGRPLQFF
TRBJ2-5 TRBV6-6 many TRBD2 TGTGCCAGCAGTAAGCCGGGACTAGCGGTCCAAGAGACCCAGTACTTC CASSKPGLAVQETQYF
TRBJ2-3 TRBV10-3 many TRBD2 TGTGCCATCAGTGCGACTAGCGGGAGTACAGATACGCAGTATTTT CAISATSGSTDTQYF
TRBJ2-7 TRBV27 - TRBD1 TGTGCCAGCAGTCCCCTCCTCGACAGGGGCGGCTACGAGCAGTACTTC CASSPLLDRGGYEQYF
TRBJ2-1 TRBV19 few TRBD1 TGTGCCATTGGGACAGGGGTAGAGCAGTTCTTC CAIGTGVEQFF
TRBJ2-7 TRBV20-1 - - TGCAGTGCTGGCAGCGAATTCTCCTACGAGCAGTACTTC CSAGSEFSYEQYF
TRBJ1-2 TRBV3-1 - TRBD1 TGTGCCAGCAGCCCCGGACAGGCTAACTATGGCTACACCTTC CASSPGQANYGYTF
TRBJ2-5 TRBV6-1 few - TGTGCCAGCAGTGGGGAGTCCCAAGTGGGGACCCAGTACTTC CASSGESQVGTQYF
TRBJ2-1 TRBV7-3 - TRBD2 TGTGCCAGCAGCTTATTTCGCCCAGGACTAGCGGGAACCAATGAGCAGTTCTTC CASSLFRPGLAGTNEQFF
TRBJ2-7 TRBV6-2/TRBV6-3 - TRBD2 TGTGCCAGCAGTTACCTAACTAGCGGGAGCTACGAGCAGTACTTC CASSYLTSGSYEQYF
TRBJ2-1 TRBV20-1 - - TGCAGTGGACTACTGGGCCACAATGAGCAGTTCTTC CSGLLGHNEQFF
TRBJ2-3 TRBV24-1 - - TGTGCCACCAGTGACCTAGGGAGCGAGCCAGATACGCAGTATTTT CATSDLGSEPDTQYF
TRBJ2-1 TRBV7-2 - TRBD2 TGTGCCAGCAGCACACTAGCGGGTTACAATGAGCAGTTCTTC CASSTLAGYNEQFF
TRBJ2-1 TRBV5-1 - TRBD2 TGCGCCAGCAGCTTGGCTCTAGCGGGAGAAAATGAGCAGTTCTTC CASSLALAGENEQFF
TRBJ2-7 TRBV27 few TRBD2 TGTGCCAGCAGTCCCTTCAAAAGGACTAGCGGGAGGGATCAGAAGGACGAGCAGTACTTC CASSPFKRTSGRDQKDEQYF
TRBJ2-5 TRBV7-2 once - TGTGCCAGCAGCCTAGGGCGAAATGATTGGGAGACCCAGTACTTC CASSLGRNDWETQYF
TRBJ1-1 TRBV7-9 - - TGTGCCAGCAGCTTACACGCCCGGAACACTGAAGCTTTCTTT CASSLHARNTEAFF
TRBJ2-3 TRBV7-2 - - TGTGCCAGCAGCCGGGGGTCCCGCACAGATACGCAGTATTTT CASSRGSRTDTQYF
TRBJ2-2 TRBV7-3 - - TGTGCCAGCCGTCCCGACAGTAACTACGGGGAGCTGTTTTTT CASRPDSNYGELFF
TRBJ2-7 TRBV12-3/TRBV12-4 few - TGTGCCAGCAGTGTAGGGCAGGTTGATGAGCAGTACTTC CASSVGQVDEQYF
TRBJ2-3 TRBV13 few TRBD2 TGTGCCAGCAGCTATAGCGGGAGGGCCGGCACAGATACGCAGTATTTT CASSYSGRAGTDTQYF
TRBJ2-1 TRBV7-9 few TRBD2 TGTGCCAGCAGCTTCAGCGGCCTAGCGGGAGGAGGGGTACGTGAGCAGTTCTTC CASSFSGLAGGGVREQFF
TRBJ2-5 TRBV12-3/TRBV12-4 once - TGTGCCGGCAGTCCTGGACAGAATTTGGGGACCCAGTACTTC CAGSPGQNLGTQYF
TRBJ2-3 TRBV27 - - TGTGCCAGCAGTTTGTCTCTGGGATTGGCAGATACGCAGTATTTT CASSLSLGLADTQYF
TRBJ2-3 TRBV19 - TRBD2 TGTGCCACAGGGACTAGCGGACAAGAATACGGAGATACGCAGTATTTT CATGTSGQEYGDTQYF
TRBJ2-5 TRBV5-1 few - TGCACCAGCAGCTTAGGTCAAGAGACCCAGTACTTC CTSSLGQETQYF
TRBJ2-7 TRBV29-1 many - TGCAGCGTTGGGGGGACATTCAAAAAAACCTACGAGCAGTACTTC CSVGGTFKKTYEQYF
TRBJ1-6 TRBV7-8 few - TGTGCCAGCAGCTCCCGAGGGTATTCACCCCTCCACTTT CASSSRGYSPLHF
TRBJ2-1 TRBV2 few TRBD2 TGTGCCAGCAGTGAAGCGGCGGGAGTCACCTACAATGAGCAGTTCTTC CASSEAAGVTYNEQFF
TRBJ1-5 TRBV12-3/TRBV12-4 - - TGTGTCAGCAGCGCCCTCAGGGGTGGCGCCGGGAGCAATCAGCCCCAGCATTTT CVSSALRGGAGSNQPQHF
TRBJ1-6 TRBV5-1 - - TGCGCCAGCAGCTTGGCCGTCTGGAATTCACCCCTCCACTTT CASSLAVWNSPLHF